A selection of T cell receptor beta chains follows, all from one sample in a study of cytomegalovirus exposure and HLA in healthy donors. The assay was immunoSEQ multiplex PCR, and TCRdb's table has in-frame clones only and misses some. Among 200,000 to 250,000 clones listed, 65% to 85% were seen once. The material sequenced was PBMCs. These TCRs come from a boy aged 2 to 10 in good health and CMV-seronegative. The CDR3 runs from the conserved cysteine through the conserved F or W. Fields, in order: clone size, J gene, V gene, CDR3 protein. Where a row states a size, it is once, few, many or the class of an expanded clone; other rows omit it.

NA,TRBJ2-2,TRBV5-1,CASSLAGNTNTGELFF
NA,TRBJ2-1,TRBV29-1,CSAPAGGSYNEQFF
NA,TRBJ1-2,TRBV18,CASSPGTGWVSSLNYGYTF
NA,TRBJ1-1,TRBV19,CATVESGGAEAFF
NA,TRBJ1-1,TRBV13,CASSSPGQGNTEAFF
NA,TRBJ2-7,TRBV27,CASSSLDSPYEQYF
few,TRBJ2-5,TRBV18,CASSPTQGRGETQYF
NA,TRBJ1-2,TRBV6-6,CASSYSGRFDGYTF
NA,TRBJ1-2,TRBV5-1,CAQSRQGADWGYTF
few,TRBJ1-1,TRBV5-4,CASSLGEVGNTEAFF
NA,TRBJ2-1,TRBV11-2,CASSLAGGPIYNEQFF
once,TRBJ1-1,TRBV29-1,CSVGVGGNTEAFF
few,TRBJ2-7,TRBV5-6,CASSLRGGLSSYEQYF
once,TRBJ2-1,TRBV30,CAWSKNIAGGGNEQFF
NA,TRBJ2-3,TRBV4-2,CASSQERYSRSTDTQYF
once,TRBJ2-7,TRBV27,CASTPWASVPYEQYF
NA,TRBJ1-5,TRBV7-9,CASSRELNQPQHF
NA,TRBJ2-7,TRBV18,CASSPPGDYEQYF
NA,TRBJ1-1,TRBV29-1,CSVPRGQGAKDTEAFF
NA,TRBJ1-1,TRBV6-5,CASSYSRRLGNTEAFF
NA,TRBJ1-2,TRBV5-6,CASSLVANYGYTF
once,TRBJ2-7,TRBV2,CASSPGPHQGGYEQYF
NA,TRBJ2-7,TRBV6-5,CASSYSASGPSYEQYF
NA,TRBJ1-1,TRBV4-1,CASSHKTEMNTEAFF
NA,TRBJ1-1,TRBV7-9,CASSLLSGQINMNTEAFF
NA,TRBJ2-1,TRBV19,CASSISSGPNEQFF
few,TRBJ1-2,TRBV6-5,CASSSRDRGYYGYTF
NA,TRBJ2-7,TRBV9,CASSPASSSYEQYF
once,TRBJ2-3,TRBV28,CASSPTQTGKDTQYF
NA,TRBJ2-7,TRBV6-4,CASSSFGTGAYEQYF
NA,TRBJ2-1,TRBV27,CASSYRTGNEQFF
few,TRBJ1-2,TRBV25-1,CASSSPPGTEAKGYTF
NA,TRBJ2-1,TRBV11-1,CASSPGQSYNEQFF
once,TRBJ1-2,TRBV7-9,CASSLYQNGYTF
NA,TRBJ2-7,TRBV19,CASSIGSSGVYEQYF
NA,TRBJ2-1,TRBV9,CASSILSGSVYNEQFF
many,TRBJ1-1,TRBV6-5,CASSYRPGEAFF
NA,TRBJ2-2,TRBV6-1,CASSEEGQNTGELFF
NA,TRBJ1-4,TRBV4-1,CASSLYRDSAATNEKLFF
NA,TRBJ1-1,TRBV30,CAWSVRGFGTEAFF
NA,TRBJ2-7,TRBV20-1,CSAADTYEQYF
NA,TRBJ2-7,TRBV11-3,CASSFREGGEQYF
NA,TRBJ2-1,TRBV7-3,CASSATSGVSEQFF
NA,TRBJ2-7,TRBV4-1,CASSQLGQGGDEQYF
NA,TRBJ1-2,TRBV7-9,CASRPTGVSGYTF
NA,TRBJ2-1,TRBV29-1,CSVSGRAYNEQFF
NA,TRBJ1-4,TRBV2,CASSEGATSNEKLFF
NA,TRBJ2-3,TRBV30,CAWSYLRQGTDTQYF
NA,TRBJ2-5,TRBV5-6,CASSLGTGQETQYF
NA,TRBJ1-2,TRBV29-1,CSVVTYGENYGYTF
NA,TRBJ2-7,TRBV2,CASSDPGQGAYEQYF